These T cell receptor beta chains were read from a single sample in a study of CD8+ T cells in alopecia areata. Assay: immunoSEQ multiplex PCR; the TCRdb copy retains only in-frame clones and omits some. This sample has over 100,000 clones, with roughly three fifths found just once. The source material was CD8+ T cells sorted from blood, sampled at week 24, from a patient treated with tofacitinib. These receptors all come from a human donor with alopecia areata. CDR3s include the opening cysteine and the closing phenylalanine or tryptophan. The D gene is left open where the match is weak. A row's size may be missing; if present it is once, few, many or a size class.

V gene	J gene	D gene	clone size	CDR3 protein	CDR3 DNA
TRBV30	TRBJ2-7	NA	once	CAWSPIGQEQYF	TGTGCCTGGAGTCCCATAGGACAGGAGCAGTACTTC
TRBV7-9	TRBJ1-5	NA	NA	CASSLGGTNQPQHF	TGTGCCAGCAGCTTAGGGGGGACTAATCAGCCCCAGCATTTT
TRBV10-3	TRBJ2-3	TRBD2	NA	CAISEMGGAQYF	TGTGCCATCAGTGAGATGGGGGGGGCGCAGTATTTT
TRBV10-3	TRBJ1-1	NA	once	CAISGGSEAFF	TGTGCCATCAGTGGTGGAAGTGAAGCTTTCTTT
TRBV19	TRBJ2-3	TRBD2	NA	CASSISGGASDTQYF	TGTGCCAGTAGTATCAGCGGGGGAGCATCGGATACGCAGTATTTT
TRBV7-9	TRBJ1-2	TRBD1	few	CASSSGTGTYGYTF	TGTGCCAGCAGCTCAGGGACAGGGACCTATGGCTACACCTTC
TRBV7-2	TRBJ2-1	NA	NA	CASSLFPEMGSYNEQFF	TGTGCCAGCAGCTTGTTTCCCGAGATGGGCTCCTACAATGAGCAGTTCTTC
TRBV30	TRBJ1-5	NA	NA	CAWSVDRGRQPQHF	TGTGCCTGGAGTGTGGATAGGGGTAGACAGCCCCAGCATTTT
TRBV6-6	TRBJ2-7	NA	once	CASSYSDTYEQYF	TGTGCCAGCAGTTACTCGGACACCTACGAGCAGTACTTC
TRBV27	TRBJ1-1	NA	NA	CASSWGGGNTEAFF	TGTGCCAGCAGTTGGGGGGGCGGGAACACTGAAGCTTTCTTT
TRBV2	TRBJ1-1	TRBD1	NA	CASSYRGSTEAFF	TGTGCCAGCAGTTACAGGGGGAGCACTGAAGCTTTCTTT
TRBV5-1	TRBJ2-1	TRBD1	NA	CASSPDRTPYNEQFF	TGCGCCAGCAGCCCGGACAGGACTCCCTACAATGAGCAGTTCTTC
TRBV10-3	TRBJ2-5	TRBD1	NA	CAISGQGLYQEETQYF	TGTGCCATCAGCGGACAGGGGCTCTACCAGGAAGAGACCCAGTACTTC
TRBV29-1	TRBJ1-3	TRBD1	NA	CSVDTQGEGNTIYF	TGCAGCGTTGATACCCAGGGGGAGGGAAACACCATATATTTT
TRBV29-1	TRBJ2-2	NA	few	CSVEVGGRYTGELFF	TGCAGCGTTGAAGTCGGGGGGCGGTACACCGGGGAGCTGTTTTTT
TRBV5-6	TRBJ1-1	TRBD1	few	CASSWGTGRTEAFF	TGTGCCAGCAGCTGGGGGACAGGGAGGACTGAAGCTTTCTTT
TRBV7-9	TRBJ1-6	NA	NA	CASSLLAGGRGSSPLHF	TGTGCCAGCAGCTTATTGGCGGGTGGCAGGGGTAGTTCACCCCTCCACTTT
TRBV6-1	TRBJ2-2	TRBD2	NA	CASSGLAGSNTGELFF	TGTGCCAGCAGTGGACTAGCGGGTTCGAACACCGGGGAGCTGTTTTTT
TRBV5-1	TRBJ1-1	NA	few	CASSLGPGENTEAFF	TGCGCCAGCAGCTTGGGGCCGGGAGAGAACACTGAAGCTTTCTTT
TRBV5-6	TRBJ2-1	TRBD2	NA	CASSLALAGGYNEQFF	TGTGCCAGCAGCTTGGCCCTAGCGGGGGGGTACAATGAGCAGTTCTTC
TRBV29-1	TRBJ1-1	NA	once	CSVEDTDNTEAFF	TGCAGCGTTGAAGACACCGATAACACTGAAGCTTTCTTT
TRBV30	TRBJ2-3	TRBD2	NA	CAWSTSGGVDTQYF	TGTGCCTGGAGTACTAGCGGGGGGGTAGATACGCAGTATTTT
TRBV6-4	TRBJ2-2	NA	NA	CASRLGSDTGELFF	TGTGCCAGCAGACTGGGGTCGGACACCGGGGAGCTGTTTTTT
TRBV15	TRBJ1-5	TRBD1	NA	CATSSDRVQPQHF	TGTGCCACCAGCAGCGACAGGGTTCAGCCCCAGCATTTT
TRBV7-3	TRBJ2-1	NA	NA	CASSLGDTIYNEQFF	TGTGCCAGCAGCTTAGGGGACACTATCTACAATGAGCAGTTCTTC
TRBV30	TRBJ1-2	NA	NA	CAWSHQLGNSRATNNYGYTF	TGTGCCTGGAGCCACCAGCTAGGCAATTCTCGGGCCACTAATAACTATGGCTACACCTTC
TRBV27	TRBJ1-6	NA	NA	CASSLLQSGSPLHF	TGTGCCAGCAGTTTACTACAGTCGGGTTCACCCCTCCACTTT
TRBV27	TRBJ2-1	NA	NA	CASSFGPFSYNEQFF	TGTGCCAGCAGTTTCGGGCCTTTTTCCTACAATGAGCAGTTCTTC
TRBV2	TRBJ1-5	NA	few	CASTGTSGGSQPQHF	TGTGCCAGCACCGGGACTTCGGGAGGTAGTCAGCCCCAGCATTTT
TRBV2	TRBJ2-7	NA	few	CASSVVTDYEQYF	TGTGCCAGCAGTGTGGTGACAGACTACGAGCAGTACTTC
TRBV6-5	TRBJ2-7	NA	few	CASSYFSGRDEQYF	TGTGCCAGCAGTTACTTCTCGGGCCGCGACGAGCAGTACTTC
TRBV6-5	TRBJ2-3	NA	NA	CASSYNEGLGTQYF	TGTGCCAGCAGTTACAATGAGGGGTTGGGTACGCAGTATTTT
TRBV27	TRBJ2-2	NA	NA	CASSFLGTGELFF	TGTGCCAGCAGTTTCCTCGGTACCGGGGAGCTGTTTTTT
TRBV12-5	TRBJ2-1	NA	NA	CASGKPGDPFYEQFF	TGTGCTAGTGGTAAACCAGGGGACCCCTTCTATGAGCAGTTCTTC
TRBV2	TRBJ2-3	NA	NA	CASSEARSTDTQYF	TGTGCCAGCAGTGAGGCCAGGTCCACAGATACGCAGTATTTT
TRBV11-2	TRBJ2-7	NA	once	CASSLAGAYEQYF	TGTGCCAGCAGTTTGGCCGGGGCCTACGAGCAGTACTTC
TRBV6-5	TRBJ2-1	TRBD2	few	CASLRTSTHEQFF	TGTGCCAGCCTTAGGACTAGCACGCATGAGCAGTTCTTC
TRBV7-9	TRBJ2-5	NA	NA	CASSLFMETQYF	TGTGCCAGCAGCCTTTTTATGGAGACCCAGTACTTC
TRBV29-1	TRBJ2-7	NA	few	CSVVVDSSYEQYF	TGCAGCGTTGTTGTGGACAGCTCCTACGAGCAGTACTTC
TRBV19	TRBJ2-2	NA	NA	CASSPRNTGELFF	TGTGCCAGCAGCCCTCGCAACACCGGGGAGCTGTTTTTT
TRBV5-6	TRBJ1-5	NA	NA	CASSHGQTNQPQHF	TGTGCCAGCAGCCACGGACAGACTAATCAGCCCCAGCATTTT
TRBV6-6	TRBJ2-5	NA	NA	CASSYLGTRETQYF	TGTGCCAGCAGTTACCTGGGGACAAGGGAGACCCAGTACTTC
TRBV6-5	TRBJ2-2	NA	NA	CASSGTGELFF	TGTGCCAGCAGTGGCACCGGGGAGCTGTTTTTT
TRBV2	TRBJ1-5	TRBD1	NA	CASSSGQGEGNQPQHF	TGTGCCAGCAGTTCCGGACAGGGCGAAGGCAATCAGCCCCAGCATTTT
TRBV2	TRBJ2-7	NA	NA	CASSGPGLTFEQYF	TGTGCCAGCAGTGGGCCAGGGCTGACTTTTGAGCAGTACTTC
TRBV29-1	TRBJ1-3	NA	few	CSVEGLDEAGNTIYF	TGCAGCGTTGAGGGACTGGACGAGGCCGGAAACACCATATATTTT
TRBV30	TRBJ2-7	TRBD1	NA	CAWGTGVEQYF	TGTGCCTGGGGGACAGGAGTCGAGCAGTACTTC
TRBV6-5	TRBJ2-3	NA	NA	CASSYSDRAFTDTQYF	TGTGCCAGCAGTTACTCGGACAGAGCATTCACAGATACGCAGTATTTT
TRBV5-6	TRBJ1-3	NA	NA	CASTLGDSGNTIYF	TGTGCCAGCACCCTCGGCGACTCTGGAAACACCATATATTTT
TRBV5-1	TRBJ2-2	TRBD1	NA	CASSDGQAYTGELFF	TGCGCCAGCAGCGACGGACAGGCGTACACCGGGGAGCTGTTTTTT
TRBV7-9	TRBJ1-1	NA	NA	CASSSSEKAEAFF	TGTGCCAGCAGCTCCTCGGAGAAGGCTGAAGCTTTCTTT
TRBV6-5	TRBJ2-7	NA	few	CASSLDGSYEQYF	TGTGCCAGCAGTCTGGACGGAAGCTACGAGCAGTACTTC
TRBV7-9	TRBJ1-5	NA	NA	CASSEDGFNQPQHF	TGTGCCAGCAGCGAAGACGGCTTCAATCAGCCCCAGCATTTT